This record concerns one T cell receptor (beta chain) sequence. TCRdb's table, derived via immunoSEQ multiplex PCR, lists solely in-frame clones and lacks some. The table lists a few hundred thousand clones, 80% to 90% of them singletons, with approximately 7.8% in the top ten. This sample is part of a study of blood T cell repertoires in COVID-19. Germline V gene data show CDR1 as MDHEN and CDR2 as SYDVKM. V dropped 6 bases and J dropped 2 bases, with 8 bases sitting between them. This CDR3 has 13 amino acids. The chain joins TRBV28 to TRBJ1-5, with D possibly being TRBD1 (5 bases). Specimen: peripheral blood. The sequence was collected from a woman between 50 and 59 years old who had recovered from COVID-19. Here the CDR3 DNA reads TGTGCCAGCAGCAGGGATGGCAATCAGCCCCAGCATTTT. Protein product: CASSRDGNQPQHF.